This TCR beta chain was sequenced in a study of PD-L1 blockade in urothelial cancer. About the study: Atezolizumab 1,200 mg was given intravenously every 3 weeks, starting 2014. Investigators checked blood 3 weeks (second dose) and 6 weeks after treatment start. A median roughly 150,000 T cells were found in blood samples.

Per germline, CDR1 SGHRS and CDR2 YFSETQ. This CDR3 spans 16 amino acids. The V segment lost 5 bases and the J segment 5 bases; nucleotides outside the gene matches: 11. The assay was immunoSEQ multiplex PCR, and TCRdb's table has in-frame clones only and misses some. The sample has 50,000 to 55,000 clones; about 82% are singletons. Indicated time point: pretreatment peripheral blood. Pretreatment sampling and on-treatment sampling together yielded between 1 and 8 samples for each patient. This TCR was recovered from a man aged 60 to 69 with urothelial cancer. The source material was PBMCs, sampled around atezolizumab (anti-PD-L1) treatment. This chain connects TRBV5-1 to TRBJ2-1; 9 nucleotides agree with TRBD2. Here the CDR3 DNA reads TGCGCCAGCAGTTATGAGACTAGCGGCGACCACAATGAGCAGTTCTTC. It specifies CASSYETSGDHNEQFF.